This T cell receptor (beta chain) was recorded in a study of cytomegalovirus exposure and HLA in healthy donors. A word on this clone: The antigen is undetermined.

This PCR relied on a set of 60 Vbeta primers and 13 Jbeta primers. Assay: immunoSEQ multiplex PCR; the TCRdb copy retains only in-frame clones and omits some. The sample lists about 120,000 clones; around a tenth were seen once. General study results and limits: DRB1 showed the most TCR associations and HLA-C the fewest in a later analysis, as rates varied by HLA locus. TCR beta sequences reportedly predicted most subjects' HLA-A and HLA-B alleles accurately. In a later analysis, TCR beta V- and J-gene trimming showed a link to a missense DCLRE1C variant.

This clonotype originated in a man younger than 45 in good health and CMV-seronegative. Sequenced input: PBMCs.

As DNA, the CDR3 is TGTGCCAGCAGTGAACTTGGTATGGCAGGGGGATCCAAAAACATTCAGTACTTC. As protein: CASSELGMAGGSKNIQYF. The chain links TRBV6-1 to TRBJ2-4; 7 bases map to TRBD1. This CDR3 is built from 18 residues. Germline trimming cut 2 bases from V and 2 bases from J; bases unmatched to any gene: 12. Germline CDR1 reads MNHNS; CDR2 reads SASEGT.